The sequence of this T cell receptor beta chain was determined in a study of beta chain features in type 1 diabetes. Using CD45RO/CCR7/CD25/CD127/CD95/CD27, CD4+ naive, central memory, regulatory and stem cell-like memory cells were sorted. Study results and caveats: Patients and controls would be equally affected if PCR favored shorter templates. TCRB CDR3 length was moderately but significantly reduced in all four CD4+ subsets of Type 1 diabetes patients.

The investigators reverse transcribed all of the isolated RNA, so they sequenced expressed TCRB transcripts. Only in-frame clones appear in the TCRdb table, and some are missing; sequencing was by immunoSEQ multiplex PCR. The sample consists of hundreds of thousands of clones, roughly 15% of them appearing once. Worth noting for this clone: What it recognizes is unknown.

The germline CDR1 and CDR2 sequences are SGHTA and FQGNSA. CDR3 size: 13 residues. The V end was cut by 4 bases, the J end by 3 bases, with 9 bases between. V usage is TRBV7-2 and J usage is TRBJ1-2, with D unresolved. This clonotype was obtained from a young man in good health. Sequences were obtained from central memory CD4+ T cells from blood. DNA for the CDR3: TGTGCCAGCAGCTCACACCGGGACTATGGCTACACCTTC. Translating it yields CASSSHRDYGYTF.